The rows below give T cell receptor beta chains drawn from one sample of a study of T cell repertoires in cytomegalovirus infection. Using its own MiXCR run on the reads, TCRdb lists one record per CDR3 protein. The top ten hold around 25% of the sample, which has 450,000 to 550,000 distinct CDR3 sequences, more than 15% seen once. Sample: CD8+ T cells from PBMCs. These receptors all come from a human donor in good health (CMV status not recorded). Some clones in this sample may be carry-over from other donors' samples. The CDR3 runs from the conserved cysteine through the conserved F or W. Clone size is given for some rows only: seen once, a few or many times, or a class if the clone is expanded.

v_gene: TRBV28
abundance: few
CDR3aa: CASSLGLGGGYEQFF

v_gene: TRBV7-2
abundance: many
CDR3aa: CASSLTGLRTEAFF

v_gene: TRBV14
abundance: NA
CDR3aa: CASSYGRTYEQYF

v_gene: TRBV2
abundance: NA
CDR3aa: CASIHRRGSGNTIYF

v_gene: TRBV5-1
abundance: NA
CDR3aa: CASREGGGIGNEQFF

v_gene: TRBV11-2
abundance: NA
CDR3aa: CASSLPPFAKDSSGNTIYF

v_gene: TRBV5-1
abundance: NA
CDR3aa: CASSRTLGGDTEAFF

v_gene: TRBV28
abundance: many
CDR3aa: CASSPTSGSYTDTQYF

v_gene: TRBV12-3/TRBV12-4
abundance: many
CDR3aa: CASTPWGPRLSGNTIYF

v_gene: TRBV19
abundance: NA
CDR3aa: CASRTTGATEAFF

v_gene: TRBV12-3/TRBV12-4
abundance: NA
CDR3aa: CASSLSHRQSRSPLHF

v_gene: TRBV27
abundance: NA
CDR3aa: CASSLLDSNEQFF

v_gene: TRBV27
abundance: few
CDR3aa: CASVDRDGYGYTF

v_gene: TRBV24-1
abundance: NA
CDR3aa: CATALGPGYEQYF

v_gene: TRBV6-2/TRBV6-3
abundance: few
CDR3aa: CASSYDPRGGAYEQYF

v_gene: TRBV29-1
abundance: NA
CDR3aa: CSVDEFERPEGAFF

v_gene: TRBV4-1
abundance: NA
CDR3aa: CASSQEGGNEKLFF

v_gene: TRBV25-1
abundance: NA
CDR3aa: CASSEFGVPPFYGYTF

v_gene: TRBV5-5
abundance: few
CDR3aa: CASSSYVGQGTDTQYF

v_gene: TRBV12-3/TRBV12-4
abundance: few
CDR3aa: CASSFGASEAFF

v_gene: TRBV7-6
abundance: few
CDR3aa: CASSFPADSSYEQYF

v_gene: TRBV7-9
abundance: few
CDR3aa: CASSLVAGTGNTIYF

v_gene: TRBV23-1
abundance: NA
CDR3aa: CASSQAPGAPGRNTIYF

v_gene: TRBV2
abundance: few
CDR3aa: CASFGQDDYEQYF

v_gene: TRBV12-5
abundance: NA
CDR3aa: CASGLENGYTF

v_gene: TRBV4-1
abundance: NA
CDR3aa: CASSQDPGAEQFF

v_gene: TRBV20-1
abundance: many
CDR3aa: CSAYPRGRDYEQYF

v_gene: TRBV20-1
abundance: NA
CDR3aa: CSANGGTANTGELFF

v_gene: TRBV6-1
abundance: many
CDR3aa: CASSEREKGPRTDTQYF

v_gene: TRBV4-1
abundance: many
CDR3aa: CASSQRDTRSGANVLTF